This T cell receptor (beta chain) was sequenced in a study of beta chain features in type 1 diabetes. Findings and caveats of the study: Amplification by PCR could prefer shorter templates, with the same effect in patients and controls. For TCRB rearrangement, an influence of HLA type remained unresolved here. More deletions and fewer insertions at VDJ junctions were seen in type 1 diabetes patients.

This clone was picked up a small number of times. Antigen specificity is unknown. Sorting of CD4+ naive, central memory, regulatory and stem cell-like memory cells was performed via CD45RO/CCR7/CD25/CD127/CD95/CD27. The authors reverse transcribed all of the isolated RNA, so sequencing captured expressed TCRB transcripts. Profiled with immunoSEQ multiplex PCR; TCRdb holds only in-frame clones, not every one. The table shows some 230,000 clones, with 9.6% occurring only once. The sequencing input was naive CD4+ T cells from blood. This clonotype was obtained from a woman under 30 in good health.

The CDR3 DNA sequence: TGCGCCAGCAGCACGGGACAGGGTTCGGAGACCCAGTACTTC. Its protein is CASSTGQGSETQYF. V and J are TRBV5-1 and TRBJ2-5; 9 bases map to TRBD1. There are 14 residues in the CDR3. The ends lost 4 bases at V and 5 bases at J; junction bases unmatched: 6. The germline V gene encodes CDR1 SGHRS and CDR2 YFSETQ.